This record looks at one T cell receptor beta chain sequence and its context. What it binds is not known. The data were taken from a study of blood T cells in healthy people across ages. Donors ranged from roughly 6 to 100 years old and were healthy Caucasians in Russia. At least 7 million PBMCs were isolated per sample. Germline assignment: CDR1 LGHNA and CDR2 YSLEER. Trimming removed 2 bases from V and 3 bases from J, with 15 bases in between. This CDR3 has 16 residues. A second PCR of about 7 to 12 cycles used a sample-barcoded 5' primer and a J-beta primer mix. TCRdb re-derived calls from the 5' RACE reads in MiXCR, one entry per CDR3 protein. The sample has about 2 million distinct CDR3 sequences, 49% seen once. Overall study results and limits: Whereas aged donors had fewer naive CD4+ cells, long-lived donors had more of them and higher diversity. Age showed a roughly linear inverse relationship with TCR beta diversity per million T cells.

The sample comprised blood. The chain has TRBV4-3 and TRBJ2-3; D might be TRBD1 or TRBD2, each matching 7 bases. The sequence was obtained from a woman in her 40s in good health. The CDR3 loop is CASSQLRQGGTDTQYF. The CDR3 DNA reads as TGCGCCAGCAGCCAACTTCGACAGGGAGGGACAGATACGCAGTATTTT.